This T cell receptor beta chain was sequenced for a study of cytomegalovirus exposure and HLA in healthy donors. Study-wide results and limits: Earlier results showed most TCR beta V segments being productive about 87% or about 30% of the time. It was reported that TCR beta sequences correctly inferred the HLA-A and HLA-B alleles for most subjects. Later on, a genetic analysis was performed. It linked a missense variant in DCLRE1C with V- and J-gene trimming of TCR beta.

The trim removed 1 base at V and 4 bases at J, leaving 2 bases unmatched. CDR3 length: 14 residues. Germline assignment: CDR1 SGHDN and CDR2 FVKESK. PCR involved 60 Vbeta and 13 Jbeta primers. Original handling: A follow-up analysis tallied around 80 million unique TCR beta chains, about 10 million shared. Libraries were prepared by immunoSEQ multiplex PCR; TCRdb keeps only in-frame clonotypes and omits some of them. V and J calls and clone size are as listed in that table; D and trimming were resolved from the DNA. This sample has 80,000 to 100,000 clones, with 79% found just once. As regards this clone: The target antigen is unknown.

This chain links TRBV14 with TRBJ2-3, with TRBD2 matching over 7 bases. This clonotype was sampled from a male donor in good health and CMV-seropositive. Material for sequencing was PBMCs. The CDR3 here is CASSQVAGADTQYF. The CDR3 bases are TGTGCCAGCAGCCAAGTTGCGGGGGCAGATACGCAGTATTTT.